This T cell receptor beta chain was identified during a study of Graves' ophthalmopathy and Graves' hyperthyroidism. Turning to the study itself: The collection of peripheral blood took place at initial diagnosis, before any treatment.

The CDR3 consists of 13 residues. V lost 3 bases, J lost 3 bases, and 11 bases lay in between. Germline CDR1 DFQATT, CDR2 SNEGSKA (reference sequence). RNA transcripts served as template for amplifying TCR beta CDR3 sequences. First-round RT-PCR with HTBI primers preceded a second-round multiplex PCR. TCRdb called the multiplex PCR reads again in MiXCR, with one record for every CDR3 protein. The sample has roughly 160,000 distinct CDR3 sequences; under 40% are singletons. Ophthalmopathy donors showed moderate-to-severe activity, CAS ≥3, NOSPECS ≥4 and a duration under 3 months. PBMCs came from 10 ml of fresh peripheral blood.

This chain uses TRBV20-1 with TRBJ2-5; maybe TRBD1 (8 bases). The receptor comes from a woman aged 40 to 49 with Graves' ophthalmopathy. Sequenced sample: peripheral blood. This CDR3 is CSASTGGEETQYF. The CDR3 DNA reads TGCAGTGCTAGTACAGGGGGGGAAGAGACCCAGTACTTC.